The rows below give T cell receptor beta chains drawn from one sample of a study of blood T cell repertoires in COVID-19. The protocol was immunoSEQ multiplex PCR, while the TCRdb copy is restricted to in-frame clones and leaves out a portion. This table has 90,000 to 110,000 clones, roughly 80% appearing once. Sample: peripheral blood. These receptors were taken from a woman older than 75 with acute or convalescent COVID-19. CDR3s include the opening cysteine and the closing phenylalanine or tryptophan. The D gene is left open where the match is weak. Where a row states a size, it is once, few, many or the class of an expanded clone; other rows omit it.

v_gene: TRBV12-3/TRBV12-4
abundance: .
d_gene: .
j_gene: TRBJ1-5
CDR3nt: TGTGCCAGCAGTCTGACTCGGCTGCAGCCCCAGCATTTT
CDR3aa: CASSLTRLQPQHF

v_gene: TRBV5-4
abundance: .
d_gene: TRBD1
j_gene: TRBJ2-6
CDR3nt: TGTGCCAGCACTGGACAGGGAAGCTCTGGGGCCAACGTCCTGACTTTC
CDR3aa: CASTGQGSSGANVLTF

v_gene: TRBV6-1
abundance: once
d_gene: TRBD2
j_gene: TRBJ2-1
CDR3nt: TGTGCCAGCAGTGAAAACCCTACCTCTAGCGGCACCTACAATGAGCAGTTCTTC
CDR3aa: CASSENPTSSGTYNEQFF

v_gene: TRBV11-3
abundance: few
d_gene: .
j_gene: TRBJ2-2
CDR3nt: TGTGCCAGCAGCCGACTAGTCACCGGGGAGCTGTTTTTT
CDR3aa: CASSRLVTGELFF

v_gene: TRBV19
abundance: .
d_gene: TRBD1
j_gene: TRBJ2-7
CDR3nt: TGTGCCAGTAGTTATGGGACAGGGGACTACGAGCAGTACTTC
CDR3aa: CASSYGTGDYEQYF

v_gene: TRBV28
abundance: .
d_gene: TRBD2
j_gene: TRBJ2-1
CDR3nt: TGTGCCAGCGGACAGACTAGCGGGAGGTTCTACAATGAGCAGTTCTTC
CDR3aa: CASGQTSGRFYNEQFF

v_gene: TRBV11-2
abundance: .
d_gene: TRBD2
j_gene: TRBJ2-5
CDR3nt: TGTGCCAGCAGCTTAGCGACTACTAGCGGTACCCAGTACTTC
CDR3aa: CASSLATTSGTQYF

v_gene: TRBV10-3
abundance: .
d_gene: .
j_gene: TRBJ1-2
CDR3nt: TGTGCCATCAGTGAATATGGGGCCCAATCTGGCTACACCTTC
CDR3aa: CAISEYGAQSGYTF

v_gene: TRBV5-1
abundance: once
d_gene: TRBD1
j_gene: TRBJ1-1
CDR3nt: TGCGCCAGCAGCTTGGCCAGGGACAGGAACACTGAAGCTTTCTTT
CDR3aa: CASSLARDRNTEAFF

v_gene: TRBV5-1
abundance: .
d_gene: TRBD2
j_gene: TRBJ2-5
CDR3nt: TGCGCCAGCAGCAAGACTAGCGGGAGGGAGACCCAGTACTTC
CDR3aa: CASSKTSGRETQYF

v_gene: TRBV27
abundance: few
d_gene: TRBD2
j_gene: TRBJ2-1
CDR3nt: TGTGCCAGCAGTTCGTTCCTAGCGGGGGCCAGCTCCTACAATGAGCAGTTCTTC
CDR3aa: CASSSFLAGASSYNEQFF

v_gene: TRBV2
abundance: .
d_gene: .
j_gene: TRBJ1-5
CDR3nt: TGTGCCAGCAGTCTGGACAGTGGTGGCAATCAGCCCCAGCATTTT
CDR3aa: CASSLDSGGNQPQHF

v_gene: TRBV5-1
abundance: .
d_gene: TRBD2
j_gene: TRBJ2-3
CDR3nt: TGCGCCAGCAGCGGGCGTAGCGGGTCCACAGATACGCAGTATTTT
CDR3aa: CASSGRSGSTDTQYF

v_gene: TRBV18
abundance: .
d_gene: .
j_gene: TRBJ2-1
CDR3nt: TGTGCCAGCTCAGGACAGGGAGGGGGAGACAATGAGCAGTTCTTC
CDR3aa: CASSGQGGGDNEQFF

v_gene: TRBV5-1
abundance: .
d_gene: .
j_gene: TRBJ1-1
CDR3nt: TGCGCCAGCAGCCCAAGACAGCGGAACACTGAAGCTTTCTTT
CDR3aa: CASSPRQRNTEAFF

v_gene: TRBV10-3
abundance: .
d_gene: .
j_gene: TRBJ2-5
CDR3nt: TGTGCCATCAGTGTCATGGTCGGGGAGACCCAGTACTTC
CDR3aa: CAISVMVGETQYF

v_gene: TRBV7-2
abundance: .
d_gene: TRBD2
j_gene: TRBJ2-1
CDR3nt: TGTGCCAGCAGCACTAGCGGGAGGACGAATGAGCAGTTCTTC
CDR3aa: CASSTSGRTNEQFF

v_gene: TRBV14
abundance: .
d_gene: .
j_gene: TRBJ2-5
CDR3nt: TGTGCCAGCAGCCAAGACCTTAGGGGGACCCAGTACTTC
CDR3aa: CASSQDLRGTQYF

v_gene: TRBV12-3/TRBV12-4
abundance: .
d_gene: .
j_gene: TRBJ2-7
CDR3nt: TGTGCCAGCAGCCCCGTCAGCTACGAGCAGTACTTC
CDR3aa: CASSPVSYEQYF

v_gene: TRBV5-1
abundance: .
d_gene: TRBD1
j_gene: TRBJ2-2
CDR3nt: TGCGCCAGCAGCCTGGGACAGCGAAACACCGGGGAGCTGTTTTTT
CDR3aa: CASSLGQRNTGELFF

v_gene: TRBV6-1
abundance: .
d_gene: .
j_gene: TRBJ2-1
CDR3nt: TGTGCCAGCAGTGAAGCCCCGAGCTCCTACAATGAGCAGTTCTTC
CDR3aa: CASSEAPSSYNEQFF

v_gene: TRBV7-8
abundance: .
d_gene: TRBD1
j_gene: TRBJ1-4
CDR3nt: TGTGCCAGCAGCTTTTATCTACGGGGACAGCTTAATGAAAAACTGTTTTTT
CDR3aa: CASSFYLRGQLNEKLFF

v_gene: TRBV5-1
abundance: .
d_gene: TRBD1
j_gene: TRBJ2-1
CDR3nt: TGCGCCAGCAGCCCGGGACAGGGGATAGGTGAGCAGTTCTTC
CDR3aa: CASSPGQGIGEQFF

v_gene: TRBV2
abundance: .
d_gene: .
j_gene: TRBJ2-1
CDR3nt: TGTGCCACCATACAGGGATCCTTAAGGAACAATGAGCAGTTCTTC
CDR3aa: CATIQGSLRNNEQFF

v_gene: TRBV3-1/TRBV3-2
abundance: .
d_gene: .
j_gene: TRBJ1-2
CDR3nt: TGTGCCAGCGCGGGGGGAGATGGCTACACCTTC
CDR3aa: CASAGGDGYTF

v_gene: TRBV6-5
abundance: .
d_gene: .
j_gene: TRBJ2-7
CDR3nt: TGTGCCAGCAGTTACTCCGCGGACTACGAGCAGTACTTC
CDR3aa: CASSYSADYEQYF

v_gene: TRBV7-6
abundance: few
d_gene: .
j_gene: TRBJ2-5
CDR3nt: TGTGCCAGCAGCTTAGATCCCGACAGTCAGACCCAGTACTTC
CDR3aa: CASSLDPDSQTQYF

v_gene: TRBV10-2
abundance: .
d_gene: .
j_gene: TRBJ2-2
CDR3nt: TGCGCCAGCAGTGATATTCCTACGCGGGGCGGGGAGCTGTTTTTT
CDR3aa: CASSDIPTRGGELFF

v_gene: TRBV5-6
abundance: .
d_gene: TRBD1
j_gene: TRBJ2-2
CDR3nt: TGTGCCAGCAGCTTCAACAGGGGGCACCCCGGGGAGCTGTTTTTT
CDR3aa: CASSFNRGHPGELFF

v_gene: TRBV11-2
abundance: .
d_gene: TRBD2
j_gene: TRBJ2-2
CDR3nt: TGTGCCAGCAGATACCCCGGGACTAGTCGTGCCGGGGAGCTGTTTTTT
CDR3aa: CASRYPGTSRAGELFF

v_gene: TRBV6-2/TRBV6-3
abundance: few
d_gene: .
j_gene: TRBJ1-2
CDR3nt: TGTGCCAGCAGTTACTTTACGGGACTTCAGGGAGGCTACACCTTC
CDR3aa: CASSYFTGLQGGYTF

v_gene: TRBV7-2
abundance: .
d_gene: .
j_gene: TRBJ2-3
CDR3nt: TGTGCCAGCAGCTCCATACATGGCACAGATACGCAGTATTTT
CDR3aa: CASSSIHGTDTQYF

v_gene: TRBV2
abundance: .
d_gene: .
j_gene: TRBJ2-7
CDR3nt: TGTGCCAGTCACCAACCTACAGGCCCGAAGGGTGGCTACGAGCAGTACTTC
CDR3aa: CASHQPTGPKGGYEQYF

v_gene: TRBV28
abundance: few
d_gene: TRBD1
j_gene: TRBJ2-4
CDR3nt: TGTGCCAGTGGACAGGGTAGGGACATTCAGTACTTC
CDR3aa: CASGQGRDIQYF

v_gene: TRBV29-1
abundance: .
d_gene: .
j_gene: TRBJ1-1
CDR3nt: TGCAGCGCCAACCCGACAGGAGAGGAAGCTTTCTTT
CDR3aa: CSANPTGEEAFF

v_gene: TRBV19
abundance: .
d_gene: .
j_gene: TRBJ1-6
CDR3nt: TGTGCCAGTAGCTCAGGGTATAATTCACCCCTCCACTTT
CDR3aa: CASSSGYNSPLHF

v_gene: TRBV13
abundance: .
d_gene: .
j_gene: TRBJ2-3
CDR3nt: TGTGCCAGCAGCTTAGGACTTACAGATACGCAGTATTTT
CDR3aa: CASSLGLTDTQYF

v_gene: TRBV27
abundance: .
d_gene: .
j_gene: TRBJ1-2
CDR3nt: TGTGCCAGCAGCTCATCTTGGGGAGGGGCATTCGGTGGCTACACCTTC
CDR3aa: CASSSSWGGAFGGYTF

v_gene: TRBV6-6
abundance: .
d_gene: TRBD1
j_gene: TRBJ2-5
CDR3nt: TGTGCCAGCAGTGGACAGGGGCCGCTTGGGACCCAGTACTTC
CDR3aa: CASSGQGPLGTQYF

v_gene: TRBV29-1
abundance: .
d_gene: TRBD2
j_gene: TRBJ2-1
CDR3nt: TGCAGCGTTGCGAGCGGGAGCTCCTACAATGAGCAGTTCTTC
CDR3aa: CSVASGSSYNEQFF

v_gene: TRBV6-5
abundance: .
d_gene: TRBD1
j_gene: TRBJ2-7
CDR3nt: TGTGCCAGCAGTTTCCGGGACAGGGGCCACGAGCAGTACTTC
CDR3aa: CASSFRDRGHEQYF

v_gene: TRBV3-1/TRBV3-2
abundance: .
d_gene: .
j_gene: TRBJ2-3
CDR3nt: TGTGCCAGCAGCCAATTCCCGGTTCCGGATACGCAGTATTTT
CDR3aa: CASSQFPVPDTQYF

v_gene: TRBV21-1
abundance: once
d_gene: .
j_gene: TRBJ1-1
CDR3nt: TGTGCCAGCAGCAGGGCAAAAAGGGGGACTGAAGCTTTCTTT
CDR3aa: CASSRAKRGTEAFF

v_gene: TRBV7-8
abundance: .
d_gene: .
j_gene: TRBJ2-3
CDR3nt: TGTGCCAGCAGCTTAGCGCTGACAGGCACAGATACGCAGTATTTT
CDR3aa: CASSLALTGTDTQYF

v_gene: TRBV10-3
abundance: .
d_gene: TRBD1
j_gene: TRBJ2-2
CDR3nt: TGTGCCATCAGTCCGGGACAGGTGTCAACCGGGGAGCTGTTTTTT
CDR3aa: CAISPGQVSTGELFF